This T cell receptor (beta chain) was observed in a study of blood T cell repertoires in COVID-19. Across the study: Acute-phase and convalescent COVID-19 samples originated in the United States, Italy and Spain. The analysed material was cDNA or gDNA that came from T cells, B-cell-depleted T cells, or PBMCs.

Original processing methods: Amplification of reference gene primers was used by the study to estimate nucleated cell counts. Generated by immunoSEQ multiplex PCR, the TCRdb table keeps only in-frame clones and is missing some. V, J and clone size reflect that table, while D and trimming were determined from the DNA. The table includes about 140,000 clones, more than 75% detected once. Trimming shortened V by 2 bases and J by 10 bases, and 12 bases separated the two germline ends. The CDR3 extends over 14 amino acids. The germline CDR1 and CDR2 sequences are KGHSH and LQKENI. This chain links TRBV18 with TRBJ1-6, with D uncertain. The receptor's source is a woman older than 75 with acute or convalescent COVID-19. The sequenced sample was peripheral blood. The CDR3 region has the DNA TGTGCCAGCTCACCAGGCTGGGCTGGCTCACCCCTCCACTTT. Protein sequence: CASSPGWAGSPLHF.